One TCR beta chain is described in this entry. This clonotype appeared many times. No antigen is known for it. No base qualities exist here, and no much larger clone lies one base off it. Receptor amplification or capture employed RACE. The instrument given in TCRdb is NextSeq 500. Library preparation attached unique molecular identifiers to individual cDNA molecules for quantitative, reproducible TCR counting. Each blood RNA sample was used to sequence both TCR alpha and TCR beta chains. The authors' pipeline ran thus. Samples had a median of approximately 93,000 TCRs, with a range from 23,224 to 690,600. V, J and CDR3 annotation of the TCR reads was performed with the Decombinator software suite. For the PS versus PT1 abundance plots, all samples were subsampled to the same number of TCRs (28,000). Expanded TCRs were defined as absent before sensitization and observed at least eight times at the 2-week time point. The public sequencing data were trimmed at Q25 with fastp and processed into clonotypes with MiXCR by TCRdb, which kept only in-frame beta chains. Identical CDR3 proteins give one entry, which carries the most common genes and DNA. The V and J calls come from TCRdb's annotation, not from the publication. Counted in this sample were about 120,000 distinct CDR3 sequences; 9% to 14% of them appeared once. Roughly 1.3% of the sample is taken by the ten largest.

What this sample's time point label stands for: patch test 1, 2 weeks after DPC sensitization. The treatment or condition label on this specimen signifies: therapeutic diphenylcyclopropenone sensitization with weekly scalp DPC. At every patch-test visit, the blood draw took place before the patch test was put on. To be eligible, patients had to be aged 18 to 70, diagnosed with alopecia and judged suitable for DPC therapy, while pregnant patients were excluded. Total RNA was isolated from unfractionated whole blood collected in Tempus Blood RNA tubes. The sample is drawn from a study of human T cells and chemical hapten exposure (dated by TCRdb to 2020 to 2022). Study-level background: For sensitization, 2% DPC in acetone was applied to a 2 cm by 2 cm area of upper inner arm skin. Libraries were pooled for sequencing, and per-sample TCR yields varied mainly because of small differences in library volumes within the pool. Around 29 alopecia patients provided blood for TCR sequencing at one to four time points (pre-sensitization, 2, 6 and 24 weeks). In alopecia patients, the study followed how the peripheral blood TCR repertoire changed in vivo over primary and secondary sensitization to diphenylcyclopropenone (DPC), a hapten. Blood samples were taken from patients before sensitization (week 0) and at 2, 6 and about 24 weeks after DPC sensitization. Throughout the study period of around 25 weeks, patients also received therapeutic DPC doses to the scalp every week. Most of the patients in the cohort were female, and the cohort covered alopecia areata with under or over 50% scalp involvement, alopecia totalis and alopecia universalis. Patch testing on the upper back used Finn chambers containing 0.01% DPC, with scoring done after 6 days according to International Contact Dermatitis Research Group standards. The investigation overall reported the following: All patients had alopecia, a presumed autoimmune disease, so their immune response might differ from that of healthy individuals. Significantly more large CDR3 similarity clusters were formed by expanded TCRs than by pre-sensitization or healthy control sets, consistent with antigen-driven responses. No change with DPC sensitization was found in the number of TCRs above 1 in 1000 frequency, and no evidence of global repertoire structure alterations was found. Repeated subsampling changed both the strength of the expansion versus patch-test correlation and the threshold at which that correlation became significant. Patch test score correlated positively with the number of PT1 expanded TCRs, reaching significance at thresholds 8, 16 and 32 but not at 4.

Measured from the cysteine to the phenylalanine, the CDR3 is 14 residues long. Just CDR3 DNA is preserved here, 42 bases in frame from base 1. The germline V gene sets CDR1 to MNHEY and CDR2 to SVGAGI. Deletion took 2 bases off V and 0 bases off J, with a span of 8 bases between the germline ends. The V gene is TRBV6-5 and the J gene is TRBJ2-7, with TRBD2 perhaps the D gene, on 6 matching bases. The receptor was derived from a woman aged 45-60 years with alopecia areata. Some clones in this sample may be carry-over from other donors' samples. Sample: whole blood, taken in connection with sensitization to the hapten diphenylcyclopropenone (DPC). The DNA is TGTGCCAGCAGTTACAACGGGGGCTCCTACGAGCAGTACTTC. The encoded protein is CASSYNGGSYEQYF.